This T cell receptor beta chain was sequenced in a study of shared clonotypes between healthy human individuals. Overall study results and limits: Generally, estimated richness proved larger in naive subsets than it did in memory subsets. Sampling was confined to blood; repertoires within tissues likely differ. In a few donors, about 5% of naive CD4 clonotypes appeared in common.

The assay was immunoSEQ multiplex PCR, and TCRdb's table has in-frame clones only and misses some. Of some 1.4 million clones detected, roughly 96% appear once; the ten largest clones hold approximately 1.1%. Comment on this clone: Antigen: not known.

This CDR3 has 15 residues. In germline, CDR1 is SGHKS, CDR2 YYEKEE (reference sequence). The V end was cut by 0 bases, the J end by 4 bases, with 12 bases between. This clonotype was sampled from a man aged 25 to 45 in good health. The sequenced sample was naive CD4+ T cells sorted from blood. Subset indicated: CD45RA+ positively selected. The rearrangement joins TRBV5-5 to TRBJ2-3, with D unclear. Here the CDR3 reads CASSLESTRADTQYF. The CDR3, as DNA: TGTGCCAGCAGCTTGGAGTCTACTCGCGCAGATACGCAGTATTTT.